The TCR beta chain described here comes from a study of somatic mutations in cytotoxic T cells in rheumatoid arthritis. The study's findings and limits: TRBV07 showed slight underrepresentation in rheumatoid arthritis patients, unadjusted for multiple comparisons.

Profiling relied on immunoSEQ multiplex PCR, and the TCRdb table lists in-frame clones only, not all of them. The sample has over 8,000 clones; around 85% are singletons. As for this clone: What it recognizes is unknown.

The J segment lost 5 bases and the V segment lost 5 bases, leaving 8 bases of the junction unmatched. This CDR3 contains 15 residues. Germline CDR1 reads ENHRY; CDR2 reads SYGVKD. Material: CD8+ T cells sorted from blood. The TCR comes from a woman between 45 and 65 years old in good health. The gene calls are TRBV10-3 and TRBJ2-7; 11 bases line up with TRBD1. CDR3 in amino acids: CAISPGQGALNEQYF. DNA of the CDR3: TGTGCCATCAGTCCCGGACAGGGGGCGCTTAACGAGCAGTACTTC.